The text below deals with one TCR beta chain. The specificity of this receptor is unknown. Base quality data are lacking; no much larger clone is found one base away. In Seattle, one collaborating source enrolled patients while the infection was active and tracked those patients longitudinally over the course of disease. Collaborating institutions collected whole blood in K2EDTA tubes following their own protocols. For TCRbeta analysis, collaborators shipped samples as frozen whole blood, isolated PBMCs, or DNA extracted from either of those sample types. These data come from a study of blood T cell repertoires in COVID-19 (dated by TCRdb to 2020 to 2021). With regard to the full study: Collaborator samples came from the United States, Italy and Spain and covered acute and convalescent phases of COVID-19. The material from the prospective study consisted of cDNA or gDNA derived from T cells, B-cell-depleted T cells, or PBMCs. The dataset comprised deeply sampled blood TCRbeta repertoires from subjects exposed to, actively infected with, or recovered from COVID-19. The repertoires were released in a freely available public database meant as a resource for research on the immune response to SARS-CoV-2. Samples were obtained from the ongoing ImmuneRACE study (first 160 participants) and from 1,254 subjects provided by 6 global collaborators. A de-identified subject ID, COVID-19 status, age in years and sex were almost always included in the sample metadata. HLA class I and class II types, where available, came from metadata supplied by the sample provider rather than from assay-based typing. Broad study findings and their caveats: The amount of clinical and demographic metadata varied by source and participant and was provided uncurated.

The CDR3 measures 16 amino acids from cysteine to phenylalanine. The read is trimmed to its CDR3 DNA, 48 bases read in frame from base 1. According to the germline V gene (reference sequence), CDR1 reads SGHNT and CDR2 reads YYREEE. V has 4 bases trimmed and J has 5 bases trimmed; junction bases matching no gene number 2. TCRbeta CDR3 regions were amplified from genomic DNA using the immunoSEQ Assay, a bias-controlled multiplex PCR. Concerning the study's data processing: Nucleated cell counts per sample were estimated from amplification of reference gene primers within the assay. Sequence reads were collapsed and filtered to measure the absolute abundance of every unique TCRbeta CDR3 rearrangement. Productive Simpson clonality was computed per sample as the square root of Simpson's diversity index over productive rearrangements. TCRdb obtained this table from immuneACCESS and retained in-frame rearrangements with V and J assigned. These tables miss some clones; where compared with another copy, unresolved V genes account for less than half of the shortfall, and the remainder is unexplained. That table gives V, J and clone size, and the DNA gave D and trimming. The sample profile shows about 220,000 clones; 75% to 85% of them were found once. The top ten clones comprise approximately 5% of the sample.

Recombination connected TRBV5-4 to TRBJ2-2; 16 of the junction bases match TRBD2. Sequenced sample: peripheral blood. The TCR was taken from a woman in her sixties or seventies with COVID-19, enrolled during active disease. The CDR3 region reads CASSPGLAGGTGELFF. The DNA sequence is TGTGCCAGCAGCCCGGGACTAGCGGGAGGGACCGGGGAGCTGTTTTTT.